Presented here are 22 T cell receptor beta chains from one specimen sequenced in a study of T cells after yellow fever vaccination. TCRdb itself ran the 5' RACE reads through MiXCR, one entry per CDR3 protein. The sample has 300,000 or so distinct CDR3 sequences, 7.5% to 9% seen once. Sequenced material: CD4+ T cells sorted from PBMCs, taken 5 days after the yellow fever booster vaccination. These receptor sequences come from a man aged 18 to 29 who received the YFV17D yellow fever vaccine.

V usage is TRBV15 and J usage is TRBJ1-2, with unresolved D. The germline V and J ends were trimmed by 0 bases and 4 bases, with 12 bases remaining between them. The CDR3 loop spans 15 amino acids. Germline-derived CDR1 and CDR2 are LNHNV and YYDKDF (reference sequence). The CDR3 spells CATSRDFNSIYGYTF. CDR3 nucleotide sequence: TGTGCCACCAGCAGAGATTTCAACAGCATCTATGGCTACACCTTC.

In this sample, this clonotype turned up many times. The rearrangement uses TRBV9 and TRBJ2-3; 9 positions agree with TRBD1. Germline CDR1 SGDLS, CDR2 YYNGEE. V lost 4 bases to trimming and J lost 5 bases; unmatched junction nucleotides: 5. This CDR3 spans 14 amino acids. The CDR3 spells CASSSGQGGDTQYF. The CDR3 bases are TGTGCCAGCAGCTCGGGACAGGGAGGAGATACGCAGTATTTT.

This clonotype was picked up many times. The chain recombines TRBV4-3 with TRBJ2-3; 10 nucleotides match TRBD2. J lost 2 bases, V lost 0 bases, and 11 bases had no gene match. This CDR3 is 19 amino acids long. In germline, CDR1 is LGHNA, CDR2 YSLEER. The CDR3: CASSQDPVTSGVFTDTQYF. The CDR3 DNA reads TGCGCCAGCAGCCAAGATCCCGTTACTAGCGGGGTTTTCACAGATACGCAGTATTTT.

Many counts were recorded for this clonotype. The CDR3 DNA sequence: TGCGCCAGCAGCCAAGATCCGAGACAGGCGATCACTGAAGCTTTCTTT. Translation: CASSQDPRQAITEAFF. The chain links TRBV4-3 to TRBJ1-1, with D perhaps TRBD1 (6 bases). CDR3 length: 16 residues. Per the germline V gene, CDR1 is LGHNA and CDR2 is YSLEER. V was trimmed by 0 bases and J by 4 bases, leaving 15 bases between them.

The table lists this clonotype with a count of one. The chain employs TRBV30 and TRBJ2-2; 7 nucleotides match TRBD1. V lost 5 bases, J lost 7 bases, and 7 bases stayed unmatched. The CDR3 runs 13 residues. Germline V gene lookup returns CDR1 GTSNPN and CDR2 SVGIG (reference sequence). The CDR3 nucleotides read TGTGCCTGGGAAACAGGGGTCGGCGGGGAGCTGTTTTTT. Translated, it gives CAWETGVGGELFF.

This clonotype was counted a few times. The rearrangement joins TRBV5-1 to TRBJ2-7; 10 bases line up with TRBD2. Unmatched junction bases numbered 4, after V lost 4 bases and J lost 0 bases. Germline V gene lookup returns CDR1 SGHRS and CDR2 YFSETQ. The CDR3 length is 15 residues. The CDR3 loop reads CASSPASGGSYEQYF. The CDR3 nucleotides read TGCGCCAGCAGCCCCGCTAGCGGGGGCTCCTACGAGCAGTACTTC.

V and J are TRBV5-1 and TRBJ2-3; 11 positions match TRBD2. The CDR3 runs to 17 residues. The J segment lost 1 base and the V segment lost 2 bases, leaving 6 bases of the junction unmatched. Looked up from germline, CDR1 is SGHRS and CDR2 is YFSETQ. CDR3 DNA sequence: TGCGCCAGCAGCTTTCTAGCGGGGGGTAGTGGCACAGATACGCAGTATTTT. Translated: CASSFLAGGSGTDTQYF.

This chain connects TRBV5-1 to TRBJ2-5, with a possible D match to TRBD2 (6 bases). The ends were cut back, 0 bases at V and 5 bases at J, with 11 bases in the middle. Germline-derived CDR1 and CDR2 are SGHRS and YFSETQ. The CDR3 loop spans 14 amino acids. The CDR3 loop is CASSLVAGTETQYF. The DNA of the CDR3 is TGCGCCAGCAGCTTGGTCGCGGGGACGGAGACCCAGTACTTC.

This clonotype was counted a few times. The chain combines TRBV5-1 with TRBJ2-2, with D unclear. The CDR3 is 15 residues long. The ends were cut back, 0 bases at V and 5 bases at J, with 11 bases in the middle. Looked up from germline, CDR1 is SGHRS and CDR2 is YFSETQ. CDR3 loop: CASSLASAETGELFF. CDR3 nucleotides: TGCGCCAGCAGCTTGGCCAGCGCGGAAACCGGGGAGCTGTTTTTT.

The chain combines TRBV11-2 with TRBJ2-4; TRBD2 might be the D (7 bases). The V end lost 6 bases, the J end lost 9 bases, and 15 bases lay between the germline ends. The CDR3 has 13 residues. Germline V gene data show CDR1 as SGHAT and CDR2 as FQNNGV. The CDR3 is CASSFWGGRIQYF. The CDR3 DNA sequence: TGTGCCAGCAGTTTTTGGGGGGGGCGCATTCAGTACTTC.

This clonotype appeared a few times. The V gene is TRBV5-6, the J gene TRBJ1-2, with TRBD1 identical over 8 bases. J gave up 6 bases and V 3 bases, and 7 bases lay outside the gene matches. Germline V gives CDR1 SGHDT, CDR2 YYEEEE. The CDR3 is made up of 14 amino acids. The CDR3 DNA follows: TGTGCCAGCAGCTGGACGACAGGGGTGAATGGCTACACCTTC. It specifies CASSWTTGVNGYTF.

This clonotype was counted many times. The chain has TRBV12-3 or TRBV12-4 and TRBJ2-2; D not resolved. CDR3 size: 14 residues. Trimming removed 7 bases from V and 7 bases from J, with 16 bases in between. The CDR3 nucleotides read TGTGCCAGCATCTTAAGGCACTTGGGCGGGGAGCTGTTTTTT. Translating it yields CASILRHLGGELFF.

The rearrangement joins TRBV4-2 to TRBJ2-2; D assignment may be TRBD1 or TRBD2 (5 bases each). This CDR3 spans 15 amino acids. Trimming shortened V by 4 bases and J by 2 bases, and 11 bases separated the two germline ends. Germline values: CDR1 LGHNA, CDR2 YNFKEQ. The CDR3 bases are TGTGCCAGCAGCCTGAACGGGGCAAACACCGGGGAGCTGTTTTTT. Translated: CASSLNGANTGELFF.

Only a few counts were recorded for this clonotype. This chain connects TRBV5-1 to TRBJ2-7; 8 positions match TRBD2. Germline V lookup: CDR1 SGHRS, CDR2 YFSETQ. With 5 bases clipped from V and 7 bases from J, the junction kept 17 bases outside the gene matches. This CDR3 is built from 16 residues. This CDR3 is CASSSRTSPAAGEQYF. The CDR3 DNA is TGCGCCAGCAGTTCCAGGACTAGCCCGGCTGCGGGAGAGCAGTACTTC.

This clonotype has a handful of counts. The chain couples TRBV4-2 to TRBJ2-3; 8 bases fit TRBD2. Trimming cost V 3 bases and J 4 bases; bases outside gene matches: 12. Germline values: CDR1 LGHNA, CDR2 YNFKEQ. The CDR3 is 17 amino acids. In nucleotides, the CDR3 is TGTGCCAGCAGCCACCAAACGGGAGGGACTGTCGCAGATACGCAGTATTTT. Translated, it gives CASSHQTGGTVADTQYF.

The V and J genes are TRBV4-3 and TRBJ2-2, with TRBD1 matching over 10 bases. The CDR3 sequence is 18 residues long. Germline assignment: CDR1 LGHNA and CDR2 YSLEER. Germline trimming cut 1 base from V and 4 bases from J; bases unmatched to any gene: 9. CDR3 coding DNA: TGCGCCAGCAGCCAAGCACCCGGGACAGGGGAGGGCACCGGGGAGCTGTTTTTT. As protein: CASSQAPGTGEGTGELFF.

The rearrangement uses TRBV4-3 and TRBJ1-1, with D unclear. The CDR3 runs 14 residues. V was clipped by 4 bases and J by 11 bases, with 20 bases between them. The V gene's germline CDR1 is LGHNA and CDR2 YSLEER. The CDR3 region has the DNA TGCGCCAGCAGCCGATCTTGGACCGACTTGGGGGCTTTCTTT. Translated, it gives CASSRSWTDLGAFF.

In this sample, this clonotype turned up many times. The genes are TRBV10-3 and TRBJ2-3; TRBD2 aligns across 14 bases. Germline V gene sequence: CDR1 ENHRY, CDR2 SYGVKD. The CDR3 contains 19 residues. Trimming cost V 4 bases and J 2 bases; bases outside gene matches: 11. The CDR3, as DNA: TGTGCCATCAGTGGCCAACGACTAGCGGGGGGGGCCTTCACAGATACGCAGTATTTT. This encodes CAISGQRLAGGAFTDTQYF.

This clonotype was recorded a few times. The chain joins TRBV25-1 to TRBJ2-3, with D unclear. Looked up from germline, CDR1 is MGHDK and CDR2 is SYGVNS. The CDR3 loop spans 12 amino acids. Trimming took off 4 bases at V and 3 bases at J, with 5 bases between the two ends. The DNA of the CDR3 is TGTGCCAGCAGTGCTCTTACAGATACGCAGTATTTT. Protein sequence: CASSALTDTQYF.

This clonotype showed up just a few times. A much larger clone differs from this one at a single base, so this may be a read error. The rearrangement joins TRBV6-5 to TRBJ2-3; possibly TRBD2 for D (7 bases). The germline V gene encodes CDR1 MNHEY and CDR2 SVGAGI. The V end was cut by 6 bases, the J end by 2 bases, with 12 bases between. The length of the CDR3 is 14 residues. As DNA, the CDR3 is TGTGCCAGCAGCTACGGGGGGCCCACAGATACGCAGTATTTT. Protein sequence: CASSYGGPTDTQYF.

This clonotype was seen a few times. The chain has TRBV5-1 and TRBJ1-1, with D possibly TRBD1 on 5 matching bases. The V and J ends lost 4 bases and 4 bases respectively, with 14 bases between them. CDR3 length: 14 amino acids. Per germline, CDR1 SGHRS and CDR2 YFSETQ. CDR3 sequence reads: CASSHFGGATEAFF. The DNA of the CDR3 is TGCGCCAGCAGCCACTTCGGCGGGGCCACTGAAGCTTTCTTT.

This clonotype was observed a handful of times. This chain joins TRBV7-6 and TRBJ2-3; weak D call: TRBD2 (5 bases). V was cut by 2 bases and J by 0 bases, with 9 bases left in between. The CDR3 sequence is 15 residues long. The germline V gene has CDR1 SGHVS and CDR2 FNYEAQ. CDR3 loop: CASSLIASSTDTQYF. The CDR3, as DNA: TGTGCCAGCAGCTTAATAGCGTCTAGCACAGATACGCAGTATTTT.